The 17 T cell receptor beta chains below come from one sample, sequenced in a study of cytomegalovirus exposure and HLA in healthy donors. PCR employed 60 Vbeta and 13 Jbeta primers. TCRdb keeps only in-frame clones here, not all; method: immunoSEQ multiplex PCR. The data show over 100,000 clones, roughly 9.6% seen once. Material: PBMCs. These receptors were obtained from a woman in her thirties or forties in good health and CMV-seropositive.

The chain uses TRBV6-1 and TRBJ2-3, with D possibly being TRBD2 (6 bases). The CDR3 is 14 residues long. The germline CDR1 and CDR2 sequences are MNHNS and SASEGT. Trimming took off 1 base at V and 4 bases at J, with 9 bases between the two ends. The CDR3 DNA sequence: TGTGCCAGCAGTGAAGGACTAGTTGCAGATACGCAGTATTTT. Translated: CASSEGLVADTQYF.

The J gene is TRBJ1-5, the V gene TRBV18, with 8 nucleotides matching TRBD1. The CDR3 is 15 amino acids. V lost 3 bases, J lost 1 base, and 2 bases stayed unmatched. Germline assignment: CDR1 KGHSH and CDR2 LQKENI. In DNA, the CDR3 is TGTGCCAGCTCACCGAGGACAGGGAGCAATCAGCCCCAGCATTTT. It yields the protein CASSPRTGSNQPQHF.

The rearrangement joins TRBV7-2 to TRBJ1-5; tentatively, D is TRBD1 (5 bases). The CDR3 runs 16 residues. Germline V gene sequence: CDR1 SGHTA, CDR2 FQGNSA. Trimming shortened V by 3 bases and J by 7 bases, and 19 bases separated the two germline ends. CDR3 sequence reads: CASSFQNAGVRQPQHF. In nucleotides, the CDR3 is TGTGCCAGCAGCTTCCAAAACGCGGGGGTCAGGCAGCCCCAGCATTTT. The entire variable domain, with the rest obtained from reference TRBV7-2 and TRBJ1-5, is as follows: GAGVSQSPSNKVTEKGKDVELRCDPISGHTALYWYRQSLGQGLEFLIYFQGNSAPDKSGLPSDRFSAERTGGSVSTLTIQRTQQEDSAVYLCASSFQNAGVRQPQHFGDGTRLSIL.

This clone has more than one count but fewer than ten. J is TRBJ2-3 and V is TRBV5-4; 15 nucleotides match TRBD2. The germline V gene has CDR1 SGHNT and CDR2 YYREEE (reference sequence). Trimming at V came to 0 bases and at J to 2 bases, leaving 7 bases not matched to a gene. The CDR3 is made up of 19 amino acids. The CDR3 loop reads CASSLVRTSGGASTDTQYF. The CDR3, as DNA: TGTGCCAGCAGCTTGGTTCGGACTAGCGGGGGGGCGTCCACAGATACGCAGTATTTT.

This clone occurred a few times. V usage is TRBV18 and J usage is TRBJ2-1; TRBD2 matches 15 bases. Germline values: CDR1 KGHSH, CDR2 LQKENI. The CDR3 runs 16 residues. J lost 10 bases, V lost 0 bases, and 4 bases had no gene match. CDR3 DNA: TGTGCCAGCTCACCACCGGGACTAGCGGGGGGCATCGAGCAGTTCTTC. Its translation is CASSPPGLAGGIEQFF.

This clone was seen more than once but under ten times. The J gene is TRBJ1-2, the V gene TRBV14, with D perhaps TRBD1 (6 bases). V was cut by 0 bases and J by 6 bases, with 11 bases left in between. Germline CDR1 and CDR2: SGHDN and FVKESK. The CDR3 sequence is 14 residues long. The CDR3 bases are TGTGCCAGCAGCCAAGACAGGGGTTACAATGGCTACACCTTC. Amino acids: CASSQDRGYNGYTF.

This clone has just a few counts. The rearrangement links TRBV6-5 to TRBJ2-5, with D perhaps TRBD2 (6 bases). Germline loops: CDR1 MNHEY, CDR2 SVGAGI. V was shortened by 0 bases and J by 0 bases, with 8 bases between the two germline ends. The CDR3 length is 15 residues. CDR3 region: CASSYSRGNQETQYF. The CDR3 bases are TGTGCCAGCAGTTACTCGCGGGGAAACCAAGAGACCCAGTACTTC.

The rearrangement uses TRBV19 and TRBJ1-3; 8 bases are a match to TRBD1. There are 16 residues in the CDR3. V was pared by 7 bases and J by 0 bases, with 8 bases of the junction left unmatched. In germline, CDR1 is LNHDA, CDR2 SQIVND (reference sequence). CDR3 nucleotides: TGTGCCAGTACTTACGCAGGGGGCCACTCTGGAAACACCATATATTTT. Amino acids: CASTYAGGHSGNTIYF.

Comment on this clone: This CDR3 fails to terminate in the conserved phenylalanine or tryptophan, so it likely reflects a read error. It is unclear where the CDR3 begins or ends on the DNA, so no DNA is shown, and the CDR3 is as TCRdb lists it. The chain employs TRBV18 and TRBJ2-7; TRBD2, the table's D call, was not compared with the DNA. The germline gives CDR1 KGHSH, CDR2 LQKENI. The CDR3 is 11 amino acids in total, end residues counted. CDR3 loop: CASSPPEGLDP.

This clone occurred a few times. The junction and the germline gene differ at one end; a read error may be behind it. This rearrangement joins TRBV16 to TRBJ1-2; D ambiguous. Germline CDR1 KGHSY, CDR2 FQNENV. CDR3 length: 13 residues. The CDR3 is CASSQSRVEGYTF. CDR3 in DNA: TGTGCCAGCAGCCAATCGAGGGTCGAGGGCTACACTTTC. The full variable domain, its missing parts supplied by reference TRBV16 and TRBJ1-2, is GEEVAQTPKHLVRGEGQKAKLYCAPIKGHSYVFWYQQVLKNEFKFLISFQNENVFDETGMPKERFSAKCLPNSPCSLEIQATKLEDSAVYFCASSQSRVEGYTFGSGTRLTVV.

The table lists this clone with a few counts. The chain carries TRBV10-3 and TRBJ2-3; D is possibly TRBD1 (6 bases). The V end was cut by 7 bases, the J end by 2 bases, with 13 bases between. Germline assignment: CDR1 ENHRY and CDR2 SYGVKD. The CDR3 is 14 residues long. The CDR3 nucleotides read TGTGCCATCATGAGGGACAAGGACACAGATACGCAGTATTTT. Translated: CAIMRDKDTDTQYF.

This clone was found a few times. The chain couples TRBV9 to TRBJ1-4; the D gene is possibly TRBD1 (5 bases). V lost 3 bases and J 8 bases, leaving 17 bases between the germline ends. The length of the CDR3 is 15 residues. CDR1 SGDLS and CDR2 YYNGEE come from the germline V gene. The chain's CDR3 is CASSDKSGVGEKLFF. As DNA, the CDR3 is TGTGCCAGCAGCGACAAGTCGGGGGTAGGCGAAAAACTGTTTTTT.

This clone appeared a few times. V is TRBV19 and J is TRBJ2-7; 9 positions match TRBD1. CDR1 is LNHDA and CDR2 is SQIVND in the germline V gene (reference sequence). The V gene end was trimmed by 6 bases and the J gene end by 1 base; junction bases not matched to a gene: 7. The CDR3 totals 15 residues. This CDR3 reads CASRAGTGTSYEQYF. The CDR3 DNA follows: TGTGCCAGTAGAGCCGGGACAGGGACATCCTACGAGCAGTACTTC. Variable domain in full (rest from reference TRBV19 and TRBJ2-7): DGGITQSPKYLFRKEGQNVTLSCEQNLNHDAMYWYRQDPGQGLRLIYYSQIVNDFQKGDIAEGYSVSREKKESFPLTVTSAQKNPTAFYLCASRAGTGTSYEQYFGPGTRLTVT.

This clone was picked up a small number of times. This chain joins TRBV25-1 and TRBJ2-7; 9 nucleotides line up with TRBD1. This CDR3 contains 16 residues. V lost 4 bases to trimming and J lost 9 bases; unmatched junction nucleotides: 16. Germline CDR1 is MGHDK and CDR2 is SYGVNS. The CDR3 region is CASSVLGGQGGSVQYF. CDR3 DNA sequence: TGTGCCAGCAGTGTCCTGGGGGGACAGGGTGGATCCGTGCAGTACTTC.

Points on this clone: One end of the junction is discordant with germline, which a read error may explain. V is TRBV4-3 and J is TRBJ1-6; TRBD1 matches 11 bases. Germline lookup yields CDR1 LGHNA and CDR2 YSLEER. The CDR3 totals 16 residues. The CDR3 nucleotides are TGCACCAGCAGCCAAGGGACAGGGGGTAGGGATTCACCCCTCCACTTT. This encodes CTSSQGTGGRDSPLHF.

This clone came up a few times. The CDR3 sequence is CASRFGGNNQPQHF. The DNA for the CDR3 is TGTGCCAGCAGGTTCGGAGGGAACAATCAGCCCCAGCATTTT. V and J are TRBV6-6 and TRBJ1-5; D not certain. Germline V gene sequence: CDR1 MNHNY, CDR2 SVGAGI (reference sequence). This CDR3 has 14 residues. Trimming took off 6 bases at V and 3 bases at J, with 12 bases between the two ends.

This clone occurred a few times. The J gene is TRBJ2-3, the V gene TRBV5-6, with 13 bases aligning to TRBD2. Germline V gives CDR1 SGHDT, CDR2 YYEEEE. V lost 2 bases, J lost 6 bases, and 6 bases stayed unmatched. The CDR3 has 16 amino acids. CDR3 coding DNA: TGTGCCAGCAGCTTTGAACTAGCGGGGGGGCGGGATACGCAGTATTTT. Its protein is CASSFELAGGRDTQYF.